Reported below is one T cell receptor beta chain. Deletions cut 1 base from V and 0 bases from J, with 13 bases between. CDR3 size: 17 residues. Germline CDR1 is KGHSH and CDR2 is LQKENI. As for time point: blood at routine non-recurrence follow-up after resection. This sample was included in a study of spatial heterogeneity in lung cancer. TCRdb independently ran MiXCR on the 5' RACE reads; one entry per CDR3 protein. The table shows fewer than 45,000 distinct CDR3 sequences, with 10% to 13% occurring only once. The rearrangement uses TRBV18 and TRBJ2-1; D is ambiguous. Material: PBMCs, obtained at follow-up. This receptor was obtained from a female donor with early-stage non-small cell lung cancer. The CDR3 coding sequence is TGTGCCAGCTCACCACTCGTTAAGGGTTCCTCCTACAATGAGCAGTTCTTC. Its translation: CASSPLVKGSSYNEQFF.